A single sample is the source of the 16 T cell receptor beta chains below, sequenced in a study of PD-L1 blockade in urothelial cancer. Time point specified: pretreatment peripheral blood. The table came from immunoSEQ multiplex PCR; TCRdb's copy has only in-frame clones and leaves some out. Of about 49,000 clones in the sample, 79% were seen once. The sample was PBMCs, taken around atezolizumab (anti-PD-L1) treatment. The source is a man between 65 and 85 years old with urothelial cancer.

This sequence joins TRBV19 and TRBJ1-1; TRBD1 aligns across 7 bases. Trimming took 6 bases from V and 0 from J; bases not matched to a gene: 4. Germline loops: CDR1 LNHDA, CDR2 SQIVND (reference sequence). The CDR3 contains 14 residues. The CDR3 loop is CASRKTGMNTEAFF. For the CDR3, the DNA is TGTGCCAGTAGGAAGACAGGGATGAACACTGAAGCTTTCTTT.

The chain links TRBV5-1 to TRBJ1-3; no clear D. The V end was cut by 1 base, the J end by 0 bases, with 8 bases between. Germline V lookup: CDR1 SGHRS, CDR2 YFSETQ. There are 15 residues in the CDR3. CDR3 loop: CASSLSMSSGNTIYF. In DNA, the CDR3 is TGCGCCAGCAGCTTGTCTATGAGCTCTGGAAACACCATATATTTT.

The chain employs TRBV5-1 and TRBJ2-7; TRBD2 matches 12 bases. CDR3 length: 16 residues. V trimming: 0 bases; J trimming: 3 bases; junction bases outside the gene matches: 4. Germline CDR1 reads SGHRS; CDR2 reads YFSETQ. The CDR3 nucleotides are TGCGCCAGCAGCTTGGCAGCTAGCGGGAGGGGCTACGAGCAGTACTTC. Its protein is CASSLAASGRGYEQYF.

CDR3 coding DNA: TGCAGTGCCCCATGGAGGGAGGACTACACCTTC. The encoded protein is CSAPWREDYTF. V gene TRBV20-1 combines with J gene TRBJ1-2; D not resolved. The CDR3 contains 11 residues. The ends were cut back, 6 bases at V and 10 bases at J, with 15 bases in the middle. Looked up from germline, CDR1 is DFQATT and CDR2 is SNEGSKA (reference sequence).

In its sample, this clone was seen a few times. The chain joins TRBV7-9 to TRBJ1-2; D unclear. With 1 base removed from V and 7 bases from J, the gap between germline ends came to 10 bases. The CDR3 has 13 amino acids. The germline V gene encodes CDR1 SEHNR and CDR2 FQNEAQ (reference sequence). The CDR3 here is CASSLGAQSGYTF. For the CDR3, the DNA is TGTGCCAGCAGCTTAGGCGCACAGTCTGGCTACACCTTC.

This chain joins TRBV5-1 and TRBJ2-7, with TRBD2 matching over 11 bases. The CDR3 loop spans 17 amino acids. Germline-derived CDR1 and CDR2 are SGHRS and YFSETQ. V shed 4 bases, J shed 0 bases, and the junction held 9 bases outside the gene matches. The CDR3 reads CASSLGATSGSSYEQYF. CDR3 nucleotides: TGCGCCAGCAGCCTGGGAGCCACTAGCGGGAGCTCCTACGAGCAGTACTTC.

The chain combines TRBV29-1 with TRBJ2-3, with D possibly matching TRBD2 (5 bases). V lost 1 base and J 0 bases, leaving 8 bases between the germline ends. Germline-derived CDR1 and CDR2 are SQVTM and ANQGSEA. The CDR3 has 14 amino acids. The CDR3: CSVEGTPSTDTQYF. CDR3 DNA sequence: TGCAGCGTTGAAGGGACTCCGAGCACAGATACGCAGTATTTT.

The CDR3, as DNA: TGTGCCAGCAGTCCAGCTATGACTCAGAACACCGGGGAGCTGTTTTTT. As protein: CASSPAMTQNTGELFF. The chain joins TRBV6-6 to TRBJ2-2, with D unresolved. Per germline, CDR1 MNHNY and CDR2 SVGAGI (reference sequence). Trimming took off 5 bases at V and 1 base at J, with 14 bases between the two ends. This CDR3 contains 16 residues.

With regard to this clone: Different DNA sequences within this sample yield the same CDR3. This rearrangement joins TRBV5-1 to TRBJ1-1; D is unresolved. CDR1 is SGHRS and CDR2 is YFSETQ in the germline V gene. Trimming took off 0 bases at V and 7 bases at J, with 10 bases between the two ends. The CDR3 runs to 13 residues. CDR3 in amino acids: CASSLAGGNEAFF. CDR3 DNA: TGCGCCAGCAGCTTGGCCGGCGGAAATGAAGCTTTCTTT. The whole variable domain, remainder taken from reference TRBV5-1 and TRBJ1-1, is KAGVTQTPRYLIKTRGQQVTLSCSPISGHRSVSWYQQTPGQGLQFLFEYFSETQRNKGNFPGRFSGRQFSNSRSEMNVSTLELGDSALYLCASSLAGGNEAFFGQGTRLTVV.

This clone was seen only once. The chain couples TRBV11-2 to TRBJ1-5, with D perhaps TRBD1 (6 bases). Germline CDR1 is SGHAT and CDR2 is FQNNGV. The CDR3 totals 13 residues. V lost 4 bases and J lost 12, with 16 bases in between. In nucleotides, the CDR3 is TGTGCCAGCAGCTCCGGGGGGGGCAGCCGCCAGCATTTT. Residues: CASSSGGGSRQHF.

The CDR3 bases are TGTGCCAGCAGCTTAGATGTTGGACTAGTCGGTGAGCAGTTCTTC. The encoded protein is CASSLDVGLVGEQFF. The rearrangement joins TRBV11-3 to TRBJ2-1; 7 bases fit TRBD2. The CDR3 sequence is 15 residues long. The V and J ends lost 0 bases and 9 bases, in that order; junction bases with no gene match: 8. The germline V gene has CDR1 SGHNT and CDR2 YENEEA. The full variable domain, in which reference TRBV11-3 and TRBJ2-1 provide the parts outside the CDR3, is EAGVVQSPRYKIIEKKQPVAFWCNPISGHNTLYWYLQNLGQGPELLIRYENEEAVDDSQLPKDRFSAERLKGVDSTLKIQPAELGDSAVYLCASSLDVGLVGEQFFGPGTRLTVL.

The chain carries TRBV7-9 and TRBJ2-1; D is perhaps TRBD2 (5 bases). The V end was cut by 1 base, the J end by 10 bases, with 8 bases between. This CDR3 contains 12 residues. Looked up from germline, CDR1 is SEHNR and CDR2 is FQNEAQ (reference sequence). CDR3 nucleotide sequence: TGTGCCAGCAGCTTAGGGGCGGGCGAGCAGTTCTTC. Its protein product is CASSLGAGEQFF.

This chain uses TRBV10-1 with TRBJ2-1, with TRBD2 as a possible D gene (6 bases). Germline V gene sequence: CDR1 WNHNN, CDR2 SYGVQD (reference sequence). V was clipped by 4 bases and J by 6 bases, with 22 bases between them. This CDR3 spans 17 amino acids. The CDR3: CASSVVTEGLYRNEQFF. The CDR3 DNA is TGCGCCAGCAGTGTAGTCACGGAGGGTCTTTACCGCAATGAGCAGTTCTTC.

The chain is built from TRBV5-1 and TRBJ1-2; D not resolved. V lost 0 bases and J lost 1, with 22 bases in between. The CDR3 covers 19 residues. The germline gives CDR1 SGHRS, CDR2 YFSETQ. CDR3 in amino acids: CASSLAEGGPTIDNYGYTF. In nucleotides, the CDR3 is TGCGCCAGCAGCTTGGCCGAGGGAGGGCCAACCATTGATAACTATGGCTACACCTTC. Filled out from reference TRBV5-1 and TRBJ1-2, the complete variable domain reads KAGVTQTPRYLIKTRGQQVTLSCSPISGHRSVSWYQQTPGQGLQFLFEYFSETQRNKGNFPGRFSGRQFSNSRSEMNVSTLELGDSALYLCASSLAEGGPTIDNYGYTFGSGTRLTVV.

The gene calls are TRBV28 and TRBJ1-5; D possibly corresponds to TRBD1 (6 bases). This CDR3 is built from 16 residues. Germline CDR1 reads MDHEN; CDR2 reads SYDVKM. V was cut by 0 bases and J by 7 bases, with 16 bases left in between. The CDR3 DNA sequence: TGTGCCAGCAGTTTATGGTGGGGGGGCCCTCAGCAGCCCCAGCATTTT. Translation gives CASSLWWGGPQQPQHF.

The count of this clone is one. The J gene is TRBJ2-2, the V gene TRBV30; no clear D gene. Trimming shortened V by 2 bases and J by 4 bases, and 8 bases separated the two germline ends. Germline-derived CDR1 and CDR2 are GTSNPN and SVGIG (reference sequence). This CDR3 contains 13 residues. The CDR3, as DNA: TGTGCCTGGAGTCAGGATTCCACCGGGGAGCTGTTTTTT. Its translation is CAWSQDSTGELFF.